This is a list of T cell receptor beta chains from one sample in a study of blood T cell repertoires in COVID-19. TCRdb's copy holds only in-frame clones and misses some; the assay was immunoSEQ multiplex PCR. The sample lists fewer than 250,000 clones, less than 90% seen once, with 15% to 20% in the top ten. The sequenced sample was peripheral blood. The receptors were gathered from a human donor in a cohort sampled during active COVID-19. CDR3s include the opening cysteine and the closing phenylalanine or tryptophan. A D gene is named only where the DNA matches it firmly. Not every row has a clone size; where given, it reads once, few, many or a size class.

clone_size j_call v_call d_call cdr3_aa cdr3_nt
- TRBJ1-4 TRBV28 - CASSSNEKLFF TGTGCCAGCAGTTCAAATGAAAAACTGTTTTTT
- TRBJ2-1 TRBV4-1 - CASGTGQLNNEQFF TGCGCCAGCGGGACTGGCCAACTCAACAATGAGCAGTTCTTC
- TRBJ2-2 TRBV27 - CASSSSRGGTGELFF TGTGCCAGCAGTTCCAGCAGGGGTGGTACCGGGGAGCTGTTTTTT
few TRBJ2-7 TRBV7-9 TRBD2 CASRTSGISQYEQYF TGTGCCAGCCGCACTAGCGGGATCAGCCAATACGAGCAGTACTTC
- TRBJ2-2 TRBV5-8 - CASSGLRRDTGELFF TGTGCCAGCAGCGGACTGAGGAGGGACACCGGGGAGCTGTTTTTT
- TRBJ2-2 TRBV19 - CASSLGGSNTGELFF TGTGCCAGTTCGCTCGGGGGATCGAACACCGGGGAGCTGTTTTTT
- TRBJ2-7 TRBV29-1 TRBD1 CSVGEQGDEQYF TGCAGCGTTGGGGAACAGGGGGACGAGCAGTACTTC
- TRBJ1-6 TRBV6-5 - CATRSGSSYNSPLHF TGTGCCACACGGTCAGGTAGCTCCTATAATTCACCCCTCCACTTT
- TRBJ1-4 TRBV5-1 - CASSHGHIPTTNEKLFF TGCGCCAGCAGCCACGGACACATCCCGACAACTAATGAAAAACTGTTTTTT
- TRBJ1-4 TRBV5-1 TRBD1 CASSRRSGQEAEKLFF TGCGCCAGCAGCCGCAGGAGTGGACAGGAGGCTGAAAAACTGTTTTTT
- TRBJ1-1 TRBV4-1 - CASSQLSEDTEAFF TGCGCCAGCAGCCAACTTTCAGAGGACACTGAAGCTTTCTTT
- TRBJ2-3 TRBV29-1 - CSVEDRRRTDTQYF TGCAGCGTTGAAGACCGTCGGAGAACAGATACGCAGTATTTT
- TRBJ1-1 TRBV5-5 - CASSRTTENTEAFF TGTGCCAGCAGCCGCACCACTGAGAACACTGAAGCTTTCTTT
- TRBJ1-5 TRBV28 - CASSGPNQPQHF TGTGCCAGCAGTGGGCCTAATCAGCCCCAGCATTTT
once TRBJ2-1 TRBV11-1 - CASSFEGTSYNEQFF TGTGCCAGCAGCTTTGAAGGGACTTCCTACAATGAGCAGTTCTTC
- TRBJ1-4 TRBV2 TRBD1 CASSEPGGQGANEKLFF TGTGCCAGCAGTGAGCCCGGGGGACAGGGGGCTAATGAAAAACTGTTTTTT
- TRBJ1-3 TRBV6-5 - CASSYDSFLSGNTIYF TGTGCCAGCAGTTACGACAGTTTTCTCTCTGGAAACACCATATATTTT
- TRBJ2-1 TRBV18 TRBD2 CASSPDAGVGTNEQFF TGTGCCAGCTCACCCGATGCGGGGGTAGGTACCAATGAGCAGTTCTTC
- TRBJ2-5 TRBV7-9 TRBD1 CASSRDRVFQETQYF TGTGCCAGCAGCCGGGACAGGGTGTTCCAAGAGACCCAGTACTTC
- TRBJ1-1 TRBV9 - CASSEDIGTEAFF TGTGCCAGCAGCGAGGACATAGGCACTGAAGCTTTCTTT
- TRBJ2-2 TRBV25-1 - CASGGRFTGELFF TGTGCCAGCGGAGGGCGTTTCACCGGGGAGCTGTTTTTT
- TRBJ2-3 TRBV9 - CASRRGSTDTQYF TGTGCCAGCCGGCGGGGATCCACAGATACGCAGTATTTT
- TRBJ1-1 TRBV28 TRBD1 CASSRPDRVISEAFF TGTGCCAGCAGTCGGCCGGACAGGGTAATCTCTGAAGCTTTCTTT
- TRBJ2-1 TRBV7-9 - CASSLASNEQFF TGTGCCAGCAGCTTAGCTAGCAATGAGCAGTTCTTC
- TRBJ1-1 TRBV29-1 - CSVDPPGAFF TGCAGCGTTGACCCGCCGGGAGCTTTCTTT
- TRBJ2-1 TRBV7-9 TRBD1 CASSFPGQGTNEQFF TGTGCCAGCAGCTTCCCGGGACAGGGTACTAATGAGCAGTTCTTC
- TRBJ2-3 TRBV5-1 TRBD1 CASSLGRGLSADTQYF TGCGCCAGCAGCCTCGGCAGGGGGCTTAGCGCAGATACGCAGTATTTT
- TRBJ1-4 TRBV9 TRBD1 CASSSRTGEGEKLFF TGTGCCAGCAGCTCAAGGACAGGAGAGGGGGAAAAACTGTTTTTT
- TRBJ2-5 TRBV12-3/TRBV12-4 - CASSIVETQYF TGTGCCAGCAGCATTGTGGAGACCCAGTACTTC
- TRBJ2-1 TRBV7-2 TRBD2 CASSLTSGGAGEQFF TGTGCCAGCAGCCTAACTAGCGGGGGGGCGGGTGAGCAGTTCTTC
- TRBJ1-5 TRBV6-2/TRBV6-3 - CASSYSMGSWGNQPQHF TGTGCCAGCAGTTACTCGATGGGGAGTTGGGGCAATCAGCCCCAGCATTTT
- TRBJ1-1 TRBV28 TRBD1 CASIPGTVNTEAFF TGTGCCAGCATCCCTGGGACAGTGAACACTGAAGCTTTCTTT
- TRBJ2-3 TRBV4-2 - CASSQGISVGTDTQYF TGTGCCAGCAGCCAAGGTATTAGCGTTGGCACAGATACGCAGTATTTT
- TRBJ1-2 TRBV15 - CATSRDPSRFPSGNGYTF TGTGCCACCAGCAGAGATCCGAGCCGCTTCCCCTCGGGGAATGGCTACACCTTC
- TRBJ2-1 TRBV10-3 TRBD1 CAISPGTGASYEQFF TGTGCCATCAGTCCCGGGACAGGGGCTAGCTATGAGCAGTTCTTC
- TRBJ1-1 TRBV18 TRBD1 CASSTLLVVRTGNMNTEAFF TGTGCCAGCTCAACTTTGCTAGTGGTCAGGACAGGGAACATGAACACTGAAGCTTTCTTT
- TRBJ1-1 TRBV7-2 TRBD1 CASSPRVGGGVWTEAFF TGTGCCAGCAGCCCCCGTGTTGGAGGGGGCGTTTGGACTGAAGCTTTCTTT
- TRBJ2-3 TRBV5-1 TRBD2 CASSLLAGRANTQYF TGCGCCAGCAGCTTGCTGGCCGGGAGGGCAAATACGCAGTATTTT
- TRBJ1-1 TRBV4-2 - CASSGGRWNTEAFF TGTGCCAGCAGCGGAGGGAGGTGGAACACTGAAGCTTTCTTT
- TRBJ2-1 TRBV10-3 - CAISELAYSYNEQFF TGTGCCATCAGTGAGCTAGCCTACTCCTACAATGAGCAGTTCTTC
- TRBJ2-7 TRBV2 - CASRTTPSGYEQYF TGTGCCAGCAGAACAACCCCCTCGGGCTACGAGCAGTACTTC
- TRBJ1-5 TRBV28 - CASSFRGRSNQPQHF TGTGCCAGCAGTTTCAGGGGACGCAGCAATCAGCCCCAGCATTTT
- TRBJ2-1 TRBV3-1/TRBV3-2 TRBD2 CASSQGSILARYNEQFF TGTGCCAGCAGCCAAGGATCGATACTAGCGCGCTACAATGAGCAGTTCTTC
once TRBJ1-4 TRBV3-1/TRBV3-2 - CASSQMVSEKLFF TGTGCCAGCAGCCAAATGGTTAGTGAAAAACTGTTTTTT
- TRBJ1-2 TRBV28 TRBD1 CASSRGGTAGNYGYTF TGTGCCAGCAGTAGAGGGGGCACGGCAGGTAACTATGGCTACACCTTC
few TRBJ2-5 TRBV19 TRBD1 CASSYDRGGETQYF TGTGCCAGTAGTTACGACAGGGGGGGAGAGACCCAGTACTTC
- TRBJ1-3 TRBV11-2 - CASSLSRGSSGNTIYF TGTGCCAGCAGCTTAAGTAGGGGGAGCTCTGGAAACACCATATATTTT
once TRBJ1-2 TRBV2 - CASRLQGANYGYTF TGTGCCAGCAGGCTACAGGGAGCTAACTATGGCTACACCTTC
once TRBJ2-7 TRBV4-2 TRBD2 CASSQASGSEYYEQYF TGTGCCAGCAGCCAAGCTAGCGGGAGCGAATACTACGAGCAGTACTTC
few TRBJ2-2 TRBV6-5 - CASRFDRNTGELFF TGTGCCAGCAGGTTCGACAGGAACACCGGGGAGCTGTTTTTT
- TRBJ2-7 TRBV5-1 TRBD2 CASGRADTYEQYF TGCGCCAGCGGGAGGGCCGACACCTACGAGCAGTACTTC
- TRBJ1-1 TRBV28 - CASSFAGANTEAFF TGTGCCAGCAGTTTCGCAGGGGCGAACACTGAAGCTTTCTTT
- TRBJ2-3 TRBV21-1 - CAWPIAGVADTQYF TGTGCCTGGCCCATAGCGGGAGTAGCGGATACGCAGTATTTT
- TRBJ2-6 TRBV7-3 - CASSSRGGANVLTF TGTGCCAGCAGCTCCCGGGGAGGGGCCAACGTCCTGACTTTC